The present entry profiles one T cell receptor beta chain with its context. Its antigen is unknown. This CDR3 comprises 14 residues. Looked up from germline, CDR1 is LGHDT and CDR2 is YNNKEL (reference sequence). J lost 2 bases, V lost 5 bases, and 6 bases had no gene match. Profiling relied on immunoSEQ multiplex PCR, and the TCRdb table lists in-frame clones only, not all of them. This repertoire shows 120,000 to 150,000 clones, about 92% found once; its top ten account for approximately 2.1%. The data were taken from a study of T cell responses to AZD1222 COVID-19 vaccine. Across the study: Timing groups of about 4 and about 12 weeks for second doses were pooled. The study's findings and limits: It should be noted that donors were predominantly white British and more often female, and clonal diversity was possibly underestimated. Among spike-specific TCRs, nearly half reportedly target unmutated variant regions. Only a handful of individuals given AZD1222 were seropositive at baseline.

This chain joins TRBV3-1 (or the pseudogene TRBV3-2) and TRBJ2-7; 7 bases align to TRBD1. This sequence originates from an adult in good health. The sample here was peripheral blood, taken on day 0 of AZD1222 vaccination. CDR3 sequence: CASSYGQVTYEQYF. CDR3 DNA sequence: TGTGCCAGCAGCTACGGACAGGTAACCTACGAGCAGTACTTC.